This paragraph reports one TCR beta chain. The entry originates in a study of blood T cell repertoires in COVID-19. Overall study: Both acute and convalescent COVID-19 samples were obtained from the United States, Italy and Spain. The cDNA or gDNA used as material had been derived from T cells, B-cell-depleted T cells, or PBMCs.

Per the study methods: Researchers report that nucleated cell counts were estimated from reference gene primer amplification. Assay used: immunoSEQ multiplex PCR; TCRdb lists only in-frame clones, some missing. V, J and clone size are those of that table, while D and trimming were read from the DNA. The sample consists of about 170,000 clones, roughly 90% of them appearing once. This CDR3 region has 14 residues. Trimming took 4 bases from V and 1 from J, leaving 10 bases between them. Germline CDR1 MGHRA, CDR2 YSYEKL. The chain has TRBV4-1 and TRBJ1-1; D uncertain. This TCR came from a man in his forties or fifties with acute or convalescent COVID-19. The sample was peripheral blood. CDR3 amino acids: CASSPPAGNTEAFF. The DNA for the CDR3 is TGCGCCAGCAGCCCACCAGCAGGGAACACTGAAGCTTTCTTT.